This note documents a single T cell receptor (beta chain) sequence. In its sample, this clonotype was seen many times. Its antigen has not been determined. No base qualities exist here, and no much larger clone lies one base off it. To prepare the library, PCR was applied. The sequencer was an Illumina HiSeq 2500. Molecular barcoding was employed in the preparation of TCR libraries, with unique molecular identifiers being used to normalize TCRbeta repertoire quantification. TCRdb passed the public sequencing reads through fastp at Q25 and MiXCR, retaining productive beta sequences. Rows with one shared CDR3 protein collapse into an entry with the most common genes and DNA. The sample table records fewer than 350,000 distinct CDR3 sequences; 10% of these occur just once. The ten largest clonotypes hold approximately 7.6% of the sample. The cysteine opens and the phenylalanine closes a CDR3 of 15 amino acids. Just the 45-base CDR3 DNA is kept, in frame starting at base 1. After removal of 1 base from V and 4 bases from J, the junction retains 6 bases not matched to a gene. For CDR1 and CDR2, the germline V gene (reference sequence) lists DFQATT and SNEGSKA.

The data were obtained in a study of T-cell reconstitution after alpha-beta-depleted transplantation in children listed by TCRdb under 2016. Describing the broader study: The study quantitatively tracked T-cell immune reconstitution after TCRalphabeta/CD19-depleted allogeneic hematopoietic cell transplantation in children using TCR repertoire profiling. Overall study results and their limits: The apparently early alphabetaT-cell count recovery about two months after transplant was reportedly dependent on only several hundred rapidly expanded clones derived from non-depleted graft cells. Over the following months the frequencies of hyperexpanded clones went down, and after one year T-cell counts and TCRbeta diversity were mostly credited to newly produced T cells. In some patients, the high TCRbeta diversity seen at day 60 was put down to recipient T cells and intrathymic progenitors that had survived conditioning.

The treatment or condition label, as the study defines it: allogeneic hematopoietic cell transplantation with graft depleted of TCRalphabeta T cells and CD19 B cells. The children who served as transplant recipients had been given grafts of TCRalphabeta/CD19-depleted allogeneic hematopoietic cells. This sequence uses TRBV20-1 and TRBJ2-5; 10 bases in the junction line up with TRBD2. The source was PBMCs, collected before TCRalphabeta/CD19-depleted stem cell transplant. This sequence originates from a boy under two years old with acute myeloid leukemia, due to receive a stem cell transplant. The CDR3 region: CSARVALAGAETQYF. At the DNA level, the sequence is TGCAGTGCTAGAGTAGCTCTAGCGGGAGCAGAGACCCAGTACTTC.